One and the same sample provided the 5 T cell receptor beta chains below, sequenced in a study of identical twins. TCRdb processed the 5' RACE reads anew with MiXCR; each CDR3 protein has one entry. The data contain hundreds of thousands of distinct CDR3 sequences, more than 13% of them singletons. The sequencing sample was made of memory (CD45RO+) T cells sorted from blood. The source of these receptors is a woman between 18 and 29 years old in good health.

This clonotype was recorded many times. The CDR3: CASSPTRAAGGEQFF. CDR3 DNA: TGCGCCAGCAGCCCCACCAGGGCCGCCGGTGGTGAGCAGTTCTTC. The chain couples TRBV5-1 to TRBJ2-1, with D perhaps TRBD1 (5 bases). The CDR3 contains 15 residues. Trimming removed 4 bases from V and 9 bases from J, with 20 bases in between. CDR1 and CDR2 from the germline V gene are SGHRS and YFSETQ.

This clonotype was seen repeatedly, ten times or more. This chain connects TRBV12-3 or TRBV12-4 to TRBJ1-1; D not certain. V shed 2 bases and J shed 4 bases, with 11 bases lying between them. The CDR3 extends over 14 amino acids. CDR3 protein: CASSLSGQLTEAFF. In nucleotides, the CDR3 is TGTGCCAGCAGTTTAAGCGGCCAGCTCACTGAAGCTTTCTTT.

This clonotype was counted a few times. This sequence joins TRBV7-2 and TRBJ2-1, with TRBD2 matching over 9 bases. Germline-derived CDR1 and CDR2 are SGHTA and FQGNSA. Losses at the gene ends were 1 base for V and 7 bases for J; bases not matched to a gene: 5. The CDR3 covers 15 residues. The CDR3, as DNA: TGTGCCAGCAGCTTAGTACCTAGCGGGGTAAATGAGCAGTTCTTC. Protein product: CASSLVPSGVNEQFF.

This clonotype showed up many times. The chain couples TRBV29-1 to TRBJ2-5; D unclear. The CDR3 is 13 residues long. With 0 bases removed from V and 4 bases from J, the gap between germline ends came to 9 bases. Germline CDR1 and CDR2: SQVTM and ANQGSEA. This chain's CDR3 is CSVEDWPLETQYF. CDR3 nucleotide sequence: TGCAGCGTTGAAGATTGGCCGCTAGAGACCCAGTACTTC.

V gene TRBV25-1 combines with J gene TRBJ1-2, with TRBD1 as a possible D gene (5 bases). The germline V gene has CDR1 MGHDK and CDR2 SYGVNS. The V end was cut by 5 bases, the J end by 10 bases, with 17 bases between. The CDR3 extends over 13 amino acids. Written as DNA, the CDR3 is TGTGCCAGCAGTACAATAAGCCCAGGGAACTACACCTTC. Protein product: CASSTISPGNYTF.